These 22 T cell receptor beta chains share one sample of origin, sequenced in a study of shared clonotypes between healthy human individuals. Assay: immunoSEQ multiplex PCR; the TCRdb copy retains only in-frame clones and omits some. The table has roughly 2 million clones, 90% to 96% seen once. The source material was naive CD4+ T cells sorted from blood. Subset meaning: CD45RA+ positively selected. The receptors come from a man aged 18 to 29 in good health.

The chain is built from TRBV7-9 and TRBJ2-5; 10 bases are a match to TRBD1. The germline CDR1 and CDR2 sequences are SEHNR and FQNEAQ (reference sequence). CDR3 size: 16 residues. Trimming at V came to 1 base and at J to 5 bases, leaving 7 bases not matched to a gene. The CDR3, as DNA: TGTGCCAGCAGCTTAGGAAGAGGGACAGGGGTGGAGACCCAGTACTTC. Its protein product is CASSLGRGTGVETQYF.

V is TRBV7-9 and J is TRBJ2-1; the match to TRBD1 covers 7 bases. The V segment lost 6 bases and the J segment 0 bases; nucleotides outside the gene matches: 8. The CDR3 covers 16 residues. Germline CDR1 and CDR2: SEHNR and FQNEAQ (reference sequence). This chain's CDR3 is CASSWDSPVSYNEQFF. As DNA, the CDR3 is TGTGCCAGCAGTTGGGACAGCCCAGTCTCCTACAATGAGCAGTTCTTC.

The chain carries TRBV5-6 and TRBJ2-7; D unclear. The CDR3 is made up of 13 amino acids. V shed 1 base and J shed 1 base, with 6 bases lying between them. Germline V gives CDR1 SGHDT, CDR2 YYEEEE. The DNA of the CDR3 is TGTGCCAGCAGCTTGTGGGGTTCCTACGAGCAGTACTTC. It yields the protein CASSLWGSYEQYF.

The rearrangement uses TRBV5-4 and TRBJ2-1; weak D call: TRBD2 (6 bases). The CDR3 covers 16 residues. Trimming took off 3 bases at V and 7 bases at J, with 20 bases between the two ends. CDR1 and CDR2 from the germline V gene are SGHNT and YYREEE (reference sequence). The CDR3 loop is CASSSNGNSGGNEQFF. CDR3 nucleotides: TGTGCCAGCAGCTCAAACGGGAACAGCGGAGGGAATGAGCAGTTCTTC.

This clone has only one observation. Other DNA variants within this sample encode the same CDR3. This sequence joins TRBV2 and TRBJ2-2; D unclear. V shed 3 bases and J shed 0 bases, with 5 bases lying between them. This CDR3 has 14 residues. Looked up from germline, CDR1 is SNHLY and CDR2 is FYNNEI. CDR3 in amino acids: CASSDRTNTGELFF. The CDR3, as DNA: TGTGCCAGCAGTGACAGGACGAACACCGGGGAGCTGTTTTTT.

The CDR3 is CASSLGGNLEQFF. The CDR3 coding sequence is TGTGCCAGCAGCTTGGGTGGAAACCTTGAGCAGTTCTTC. The V gene is TRBV7-9, the J gene TRBJ2-1; no reliable D call. Trimming removed 3 bases at V and 9 bases at J, with 12 bases between. Germline V gene data show CDR1 as SEHNR and CDR2 as FQNEAQ (reference sequence). This CDR3 region has 13 residues.

The gene calls are TRBV10-3 and TRBJ2-2, with D unresolved. The germline V gene encodes CDR1 ENHRY and CDR2 SYGVKD. V was clipped by 10 bases and J by 6 bases, with 12 bases between them. The length of the CDR3 is 12 residues. CDR3 protein: CATSLGAGELFF. In DNA, the CDR3 is TGTGCCACCTCCCTTGGAGCCGGGGAGCTGTTTTTT.

The chain recombines TRBV27 with TRBJ1-3, with 8 nucleotides matching TRBD1. CDR3 length equals 15 residues. J lost 0 bases, V lost 5 bases, and 3 bases had no gene match. Germline lookup yields CDR1 MNHEY and CDR2 SMNVEV (reference sequence). CDR3: CASSTTGASGNTIYF. In nucleotides, the CDR3 is TGTGCCAGCAGTACGACAGGGGCCTCTGGAAACACCATATATTTT.

The genes are TRBV18 and TRBJ2-5; no firm D call. The CDR3 sequence is 14 residues long. Per the germline V gene, CDR1 is KGHSH and CDR2 is LQKENI. V lost 3 bases and J lost 5, with 13 bases in between. The CDR3 coding sequence is TGTGCCAGCTCACCGATTTTCGATTTGGAGACCCAGTACTTC. Translating it yields CASSPIFDLETQYF.

V is TRBV27 and J is TRBJ2-2; D is undetermined. Trimming cost V 2 bases and J 3 bases, with 10 bases left between them. CDR3 length: 15 residues. Germline CDR1 reads MNHEY; CDR2 reads SMNVEV (reference sequence). The CDR3 DNA reads as TGTGCCAGCAGTTTAATGGGGTCCGACACCGGGGAGCTGTTTTTT. It encodes CASSLMGSDTGELFF.

The table lists this clone with a count of one. The chain links TRBV7-3 to TRBJ2-2; 11 nucleotides line up with TRBD1. The CDR3 has 14 amino acids. Germline CDR1 reads SGHTA; CDR2 reads FQGTGA. V was clipped by 6 bases and J by 6 bases; unmatched bases: 3. CDR3 protein: CASSQGQGAGELFF. CDR3 bases: TGTGCCAGCAGTCAGGGACAGGGGGCCGGGGAGCTGTTTTTT.

V usage is TRBV6-1 and J usage is TRBJ1-2, with 7 bases matching TRBD1. Per the germline V gene, CDR1 is MNHNS and CDR2 is SASEGT. V shed 10 bases and J 5 bases; nucleotides not matched to a gene: 4. The CDR3 consists of 11 residues. The CDR3 nucleotides are TGTGCCACCGGGACAGCATATGGCTACACCTTC. Residues: CATGTAYGYTF.

This sequence joins TRBV7-8 and TRBJ1-3, with 8 nucleotides matching TRBD1. Germline CDR1 reads SGHVS; CDR2 reads FQNEAQ. The ends lost 2 bases at V and 2 bases at J; junction bases unmatched: 8. The CDR3 consists of 17 residues. The CDR3 DNA sequence: TGTGCCAGCAGCTTATTACCCAGGACAGGGACTGGAAACACCATATATTTT. It is translated as CASSLLPRTGTGNTIYF.

J is TRBJ1-4 and V is TRBV5-1, with a weak D call TRBD1 (5 bases). V was pared by 0 bases and J by 5 bases, with 11 bases between. This CDR3 has 15 amino acids. Germline values: CDR1 SGHRS, CDR2 YFSETQ. This CDR3 is CASSLDPGTNEKLFF. The CDR3 coding sequence is TGCGCCAGCAGCTTGGATCCAGGGACGAATGAAAAACTGTTTTTT.

The chain joins TRBV27 to TRBJ2-5; 7 nucleotides match TRBD2. In germline, CDR1 is MNHEY, CDR2 SMNVEV (reference sequence). CDR3 length equals 13 residues. J lost 1 base, V lost 11 bases, and 7 bases had no gene match. The CDR3 DNA is TGTGCCTCTAAGCGGGACCTCCAAGAGACCCAGTACTTC. Its translation: CASKRDLQETQYF.

V and J are TRBV5-6 and TRBJ2-5; 10 bases are shared with TRBD1. V was pared by 0 bases and J by 6 bases, with 5 bases of the junction left unmatched. Looked up from germline, CDR1 is SGHDT and CDR2 is YYEEEE. CDR3 size: 15 residues. CDR3 sequence reads: CASSLGGQGLKTQYF. The DNA for the CDR3 is TGTGCCAGCAGCTTGGGGGGACAGGGGCTAAAGACCCAGTACTTC.

This chain connects TRBV5-6 to TRBJ1-4; tentative D call: TRBD1 (5 bases). Germline V gives CDR1 SGHDT, CDR2 YYEEEE. V lost 0 bases and J lost 5, with 8 bases in between. CDR3 length equals 14 residues. In DNA form, the CDR3 reads TGTGCCAGCAGCTTGGTTACAGGAAATGAAAAACTGTTTTTT. This sequence encodes CASSLVTGNEKLFF. The full variable domain, in which reference TRBV5-6 and TRBJ1-4 provide the parts outside the CDR3, is DAGVTQSPTHLIKTRGQQVTLRCSPKSGHDTVSWYQQALGQGPQFIFQYYEEEERQRGNFPDRFSGHQFPNYSSELNVNALLLGDSALYLCASSLVTGNEKLFFGSGTQLSVL.

In its sample, this clone was seen once. CDR3 protein: CAWSVGLAGGLYGETQYF. CDR3 DNA: TGTGCCTGGAGTGTGGGACTAGCGGGGGGGCTGTACGGAGAGACCCAGTACTTC. This sequence joins TRBV30 and TRBJ2-5; TRBD2 agrees at 16 bases. With 0 bases clipped from V and 4 bases from J, the junction kept 8 bases outside the gene matches. Per germline, CDR1 GTSNPN and CDR2 SVGIG (reference sequence). There are 18 residues in the CDR3.

V and J are TRBV10-1 and TRBJ2-3; D is ambiguous. The CDR3 consists of 13 residues. Trimming shortened V by 5 bases and J by 6 bases, and 12 bases separated the two germline ends. Germline values: CDR1 WNHNN, CDR2 SYGVQD (reference sequence). Written as DNA, the CDR3 is TGCGCCAGCAGTTTTCGCGAGCTGGATACGCAGTATTTT. The encoded protein is CASSFRELDTQYF.

This clone was found once. This sequence joins TRBV9 and TRBJ1-2, with TRBD1 matching over 7 bases. The CDR3 totals 17 residues. J was trimmed by 0 bases and V by 0 bases; bases with no gene match: 8. CDR1 is SGDLS and CDR2 is YYNGEE in the germline V gene. The CDR3 reads CASSVVYRDSTNYGYTF. The DNA for the CDR3 is TGTGCCAGCAGCGTAGTTTACCGGGACAGCACTAACTATGGCTACACCTTC.

This clone has only one observation. The chain has TRBV29-1 and TRBJ2-7, with TRBD2 identical over 14 bases. Germline V gene data show CDR1 as SQVTM and CDR2 as ANQGSEA. The CDR3 loop spans 13 amino acids. V dropped 6 bases and J dropped 5; count of bases not matched to a gene: 3. CDR3 sequence reads: CSVTSGGADEQYF. The CDR3 DNA reads as TGCAGCGTGACTAGCGGGGGGGCGGACGAGCAGTACTTC.

The chain has TRBV11-3 and TRBJ2-5; TRBD1 matches 8 bases. The CDR3 has 15 residues. Losses at the gene ends were 5 bases for V and 3 bases for J; bases not matched to a gene: 8. Germline-derived CDR1 and CDR2 are SGHNT and YENEEA. The CDR3 loop is CASSPQGAGEETQYF. CDR3 in DNA: TGTGCCAGCAGCCCGCAGGGGGCTGGAGAAGAGACCCAGTACTTC.